These 21 T cell receptor beta chains came from one sample sequenced in a study of graft-versus-host responses after intestinal transplantation. For these TCRs, the target antigens are not known. Profiled with immunoSEQ multiplex PCR; TCRdb holds only in-frame clones, not every one. The data contain 95,000 to 150,000 clones, 85% to 95% of them singletons. The sample was unstimulated CD8+ T cells sorted from spleen or lymph node cells, taken before intestinal transplant. These receptors all stem from a human donor who received an intestinal transplant.

This sequence joins TRBV27 and TRBJ2-5; 7 bases agree with TRBD1. Germline values: CDR1 MNHEY, CDR2 SMNVEV (reference sequence). CDR3 size: 15 residues. J gave up 5 bases and V 2 bases, and 8 bases lay outside the gene matches. CDR3 sequence reads: CASSLVRQGVETQYF. CDR3 in DNA: TGTGCCAGCAGTTTAGTGAGACAGGGAGTGGAGACCCAGTACTTC.

The chain recombines TRBV16 with TRBJ1-5; D gene unclear. The CDR3 is 17 amino acids. V was clipped by 2 bases and J by 3 bases, with 17 bases between them. The germline CDR1 and CDR2 sequences are KGHSY and FQNENV. The CDR3 DNA reads TGTGCCAGCAGCCAACTGGCGGCCGGCGGTTCCAATCAGCCCCAGCATTTT. Its protein product is CASSQLAAGGSNQPQHF.

The count of this clone is one. The rearrangement joins TRBV5-4 to TRBJ2-3, with a weak D call TRBD2 (6 bases). The CDR3 is made up of 15 amino acids. CDR1 is SGHNT and CDR2 is YYREEE in the germline V gene (reference sequence). V was clipped by 3 bases and J by 5 bases, with 16 bases between them. CDR3 DNA sequence: TGTGCCAGCAGCTGGACTGCGGGGCTCGGAGATACGCAGTATTTT. This translates into CASSWTAGLGDTQYF.

V gene TRBV7-2 combines with J gene TRBJ2-1; D possibly uses TRBD1 or TRBD2 (6 bases each). From germline, CDR1 is SGHTA and CDR2 FQGNSA. Trimming cost V 4 bases and J 0 bases, with 16 bases left between them. The CDR3 is made up of 17 amino acids. For the CDR3, the DNA is TGTGCCAGCAGCTCCCGGGACTCGGGACACTCCTACAATGAGCAGTTCTTC. Translation gives CASSSRDSGHSYNEQFF.

For this clone: One end of the junction is discordant with germline, which a read error may explain. The chain joins TRBV18 to TRBJ1-4; no reliable D call. Germline lookup yields CDR1 KGHSH and CDR2 LQKENI. The CDR3 length is 11 residues. Here the CDR3 DNA reads TGTGCCAGCTCAAATGGGGTGCGCCGTTTTTTC. Amino acids: CASSNGVRRFF.

V usage is TRBV9 and J usage is TRBJ1-3; D unresolved. V was trimmed by 0 bases and J by 4 bases, leaving 5 bases between them. This CDR3 has 13 residues. From germline, CDR1 is SGDLS and CDR2 YYNGEE. The CDR3 DNA is TGTGCCAGCAGCGTAGCTGAGGGAAACACCATATATTTT. Its protein product is CASSVAEGNTIYF.

The genes are TRBV9 and TRBJ2-5; weak D call: TRBD1 (6 bases). Trimming removed 0 bases from V and 2 bases from J, with 11 bases in between. CDR3 size: 15 residues. CDR1 SGDLS and CDR2 YYNGEE come from the germline V gene. In nucleotides, the CDR3 is TGTGCCAGCAGCGTAGAGGCAGGGGTGCAAGAGACCCAGTACTTC. Translation gives CASSVEAGVQETQYF. The whole variable domain, remainder taken from reference TRBV9 and TRBJ2-5, is DSGVTQTPKHLITATGQRVTLRCSPRSGDLSVYWYQQSLDQGLQFLIQYYNGEERAKGNILERFSAQQFPDLHSELNLSSLELGDSALYFCASSVEAGVQETQYFGPGTRLLVL.

This sequence joins TRBV15 and TRBJ2-7; 10 positions agree with TRBD2. V lost 0 bases and J lost 2; bases outside the gene matches: 1. This CDR3 has 15 amino acids. Germline V gene lookup returns CDR1 LNHNV and CDR2 YYDKDF (reference sequence). The CDR3 DNA is TGTGCCACCAGCAGAGACCTAGCGGGGGCCTACGAGCAGTACTTC. Translating gives CATSRDLAGAYEQYF.

V and J are TRBV5-1 and TRBJ1-1, with 11 bases aligning to TRBD1. J gave up 4 bases and V 4 bases, and 9 bases lay outside the gene matches. CDR1 and CDR2 (germline): SGHRS, YFSETQ. The CDR3 length is 16 residues. The CDR3 reads CASSGTGGIVVTEAFF. The CDR3 DNA is TGCGCCAGCAGCGGGACAGGGGGGATTGTGGTCACTGAAGCTTTCTTT.

This sequence joins TRBV19 and TRBJ1-1, with 8 positions matching TRBD1. CDR3 length equals 15 residues. With V trimmed by 7 bases and J by 4 bases, 11 bases remained unmatched. CDR1 and CDR2 (germline): LNHDA, SQIVND (reference sequence). CDR3 in amino acids: CASTQTGDWSTEAFF. The CDR3 nucleotides are TGTGCCAGTACCCAGACAGGGGACTGGAGCACTGAAGCTTTCTTT.

This chain links TRBV9 with TRBJ1-1; 8 positions match TRBD1. Germline V gene sequence: CDR1 SGDLS, CDR2 YYNGEE. This CDR3 spans 15 amino acids. J gave up 4 bases and V 3 bases, and 8 bases lay outside the gene matches. The CDR3 sequence is CASSGTTGEGTEAFF. DNA of the CDR3: TGTGCCAGCAGCGGGACGACAGGGGAGGGCACTGAAGCTTTCTTT. Together with reference TRBV9 and TRBJ1-1, the CDR3 gives the full variable domain: DSGVTQTPKHLITATGQRVTLRCSPRSGDLSVYWYQQSLDQGLQFLIQYYNGEERAKGNILERFSAQQFPDLHSELNLSSLELGDSALYFCASSGTTGEGTEAFFGQGTRLTVV.

The DNA of the CDR3 is TGTGCCAGCAGCTCAACTGACAGGGGCTCCTACGAGCAGTACTTC. This gives the protein CASSSTDRGSYEQYF. The rearrangement uses TRBV9 and TRBJ2-7; 8 bases match TRBD1. The V segment lost 4 bases and the J segment 0 bases; nucleotides outside the gene matches: 6. CDR1 is SGDLS and CDR2 is YYNGEE in the germline V gene. The CDR3 spans 15 residues.

The rearrangement uses TRBV11-2 and TRBJ1-4, with TRBD1 identical over 7 bases. V was pared by 0 bases and J by 8 bases, with 9 bases of the junction left unmatched. Germline V gene sequence: CDR1 SGHAT, CDR2 FQNNGV. The CDR3 runs 16 residues. The CDR3 sequence is CASSLEGSGGIEKLFF. The CDR3 coding sequence is TGTGCCAGCAGCTTAGAAGGTTCAGGGGGGATAGAAAAACTGTTTTTT.

The chain combines TRBV6-1 with TRBJ2-7; 10 bases line up with TRBD1. The germline gives CDR1 MNHNS, CDR2 SASEGT. The junction had 1 base not matched to a gene; V was cut back by 3 bases and J by 2 bases. The CDR3 extends over 14 amino acids. The CDR3 nucleotides read TGTGCCAGCAGTGACGGGACAGGGGCCTACGAGCAGTACTTC. This translates into CASSDGTGAYEQYF.

The chain has TRBV10-3 and TRBJ1-5; no definite D call. CDR1 and CDR2 from the germline V gene are ENHRY and SYGVKD. Trimming removed 3 bases from V and 2 bases from J, with 5 bases in between. CDR3 length: 13 residues. The chain's CDR3 is CAISDSGNQPQHF. CDR3 DNA sequence: TGTGCCATCAGTGACAGTGGCAATCAGCCCCAGCATTTT.

This rearrangement joins TRBV7-3 to TRBJ2-3; TRBD1 might be the D (5 bases). Per the germline V gene, CDR1 is SGHTA and CDR2 is FQGTGA. The CDR3 contains 15 residues. V lost 2 bases and J 4 bases, leaving 13 bases between the germline ends. The CDR3 nucleotides are TGTGCCAGCAGCTTAGTGGGGCAGGGCTCAGATACGCAGTATTTT. Translation gives CASSLVGQGSDTQYF. The full variable domain, rest sourced from reference TRBV7-3 and TRBJ2-3, is GAGVSQTPSNKVTEKGKYVELRCDPISGHTALYWYRQSLGQGPEFLIYFQGTGAADDSGLPNDRFFAVRPEGSVSTLKIQRTERGDSAVYLCASSLVGQGSDTQYFGPGTRLTVL.

This chain joins TRBV7-9 and TRBJ1-1; 9 nucleotides match TRBD1. This CDR3 has 14 residues. The junction had 6 bases not matched to a gene; V was cut back by 5 bases and J by 5 bases. Germline assignment: CDR1 SEHNR and CDR2 FQNEAQ (reference sequence). This chain's CDR3 is CASSLGQGMTEAFF. In DNA, the CDR3 is TGTGCCAGCAGCCTAGGACAGGGGATGACTGAAGCTTTCTTT.

The CDR3 spells CASSLGFTGAYEQYF. Written as DNA, the CDR3 is TGTGCCAGCAGTTTAGGCTTCACGGGCGCCTACGAGCAGTACTTC. V and J are TRBV28 and TRBJ2-7; D remains ambiguous. The CDR3 has 15 amino acids. CDR1 and CDR2 from the germline V gene are MDHEN and SYDVKM. The ends were cut back, 2 bases at V and 2 bases at J, with 13 bases in the middle.

The rearrangement links TRBV5-4 to TRBJ1-3; the match to TRBD1 covers 9 bases. With 4 bases clipped from V and 4 bases from J, the junction kept 9 bases outside the gene matches. CDR1 SGHNT and CDR2 YYREEE come from the germline V gene (reference sequence). The CDR3 totals 16 residues. The CDR3 DNA reads TGTGCCAGCAGCCTAACAGGGGGCGCAGGGGGAAACACCATATATTTT. Its translation is CASSLTGGAGGNTIYF.

The chain joins TRBV29-1 to TRBJ2-7, with D unclear. Germline lookup yields CDR1 SQVTM and CDR2 ANQGSEA. V lost 7 bases to trimming and J lost 7 bases, with 14 bases between them. CDR3 length: 11 residues. The CDR3 protein is CSGSKMGEQYF. The CDR3 DNA sequence: TGCAGCGGGTCGAAGATGGGGGAGCAGTACTTC.

V gene TRBV9 combines with J gene TRBJ1-2; a weak D match, TRBD1 (5 bases). The CDR3 is 15 residues long. The ends were cut back, 0 bases at V and 0 bases at J, with 9 bases in the middle. CDR1 and CDR2 (germline): SGDLS, YYNGEE. The CDR3 here is CASSVGGQANYGYTF. CDR3 DNA: TGTGCCAGCAGCGTAGGGGGCCAAGCTAACTATGGCTACACCTTC.